Below, 16 T cell receptor beta chains from the same sample are listed, as sequenced in a study of regulatory T cells in long-lasting Graves disease. Regarding time point: persistent/refractory GD, antithyroid drugs over 5 years with positive TRAb. Scientists built the TCR library using RNA that was extracted from PBMCs. Arm-PCR with iRepertoire HTBI primers amplified the CDR3 regions for these TCR beta libraries. MiXCR was run by TCRdb on the multiplex PCR reads, yielding one entry per CDR3 protein. The top ten hold around 50% of the sample, which has about 290,000 distinct CDR3 sequences, 20% to 25% seen once. The sequencing used peripheral blood mononuclear cells (PBMCs), collected when the disease was refractory, from a patient treated with antithyroid drugs. These receptors all come from a female donor with Graves disease.

A few counts support this clonotype. The chain couples TRBV19 to TRBJ1-2; D possibly corresponds to TRBD1 (5 bases). In germline, CDR1 is LNHDA, CDR2 SQIVND (reference sequence). CDR3 length: 13 residues. Trimming took 1 base from V and 8 from J, leaving 11 bases between them. The CDR3 nucleotides are TGTGCCAGTAGTATAGGCTCTGGGACCGGCTACACCTTC. Protein: CASSIGSGTGYTF.

This clonotype was seen repeatedly, ten times or more. This sequence joins TRBV3-1 and TRBJ2-7; no clear D gene. The CDR3 consists of 14 residues. CDR1 and CDR2 (germline): LGHDT, YNNKEL (reference sequence). The V and J ends lost 0 bases and 4 bases respectively, with 10 bases between them. The CDR3 DNA sequence: TGTGCCAGCAGCCAAGATTCCCTCCCTTACGAGCAGTACTTC. Amino acid sequence: CASSQDSLPYEQYF.

This clonotype was picked up many times. The rearrangement uses TRBV20-1 and TRBJ1-2; a possible D gene is TRBD1 (5 bases). Looked up from germline, CDR1 is DFQATT and CDR2 is SNEGSKA (reference sequence). Trimming cost V 3 bases and J 3 bases, with 14 bases left between them. There are 14 residues in the CDR3. The CDR3, as DNA: TGCAGTGCTAGGCCCGCGGGGCAGGACTATGGCTACACCTTC. It translates to CSARPAGQDYGYTF.

Only a few counts were recorded for this clonotype. Here the CDR3 DNA reads TGTGCCAGCAGTTACTCTGGCACAGATACGCAGTATTTT. This gives the protein CASSYSGTDTQYF. V and J are TRBV6-9 and TRBJ2-3; D is ambiguous. V lost 3 bases and J 1 base, leaving 5 bases between the germline ends. From germline, CDR1 is MNHGY and CDR2 SVAAGI. The CDR3 is 13 residues long.

The chain uses TRBV18 and TRBJ2-7, with 8 bases fitting TRBD2. Trimming at V came to 8 bases and at J to 5 bases, leaving 11 bases not matched to a gene. This CDR3 spans 14 amino acids. CDR1 is KGHSH and CDR2 is LQKENI in the germline V gene. The CDR3 nucleotides are TGTGCCAGCCGGGAGGGCGGGAAAGGTGACGAGCAGTACTTC. Encoded protein: CASREGGKGDEQYF.

In this sample, this clonotype turned up once. The J gene is TRBJ1-5, the V gene TRBV28; D remains unclear. V was trimmed by 2 bases and J by 2 bases, leaving 7 bases between them. CDR1 and CDR2 (germline): MDHEN, SYDVKM. The CDR3 contains 14 residues. In DNA form, the CDR3 reads TGTGCCAGCAGTTTAGGCAGCGGCAATCAGCCCCAGCATTTT. Translating gives CASSLGSGNQPQHF.

V gene TRBV7-9 combines with J gene TRBJ2-2, with TRBD2 matching over 7 bases. The J segment lost 7 bases and the V segment lost 1 base, leaving 12 bases of the junction unmatched. This CDR3 contains 17 residues. CDR1 SEHNR and CDR2 FQNEAQ come from the germline V gene (reference sequence). The CDR3 bases are TGTGCCAGCAGCTTAGTCTCGGCGGGAGTGAGAGGCGGGGAGCTGTTTTTT. Translation gives CASSLVSAGVRGGELFF.

Ten or more counts support this clonotype. V is TRBV7-3 and J is TRBJ2-7; weak D call: TRBD1 (6 bases). The germline V gene encodes CDR1 SGHTA and CDR2 FQGTGA. The CDR3 contains 15 residues. Deletions cut 2 bases from V and 2 bases from J, with 13 bases between. The CDR3 loop is CASSLGPGQTYEQYF. The CDR3 bases are TGTGCCAGCAGCTTAGGGCCGGGACAAACCTACGAGCAGTACTTC.

The table lists this clonotype with many counts. The chain joins TRBV2 to TRBJ1-6; D ambiguous. In germline, CDR1 is SNHLY, CDR2 FYNNEI. The CDR3 spans 11 residues. The V and J ends lost 3 bases and 8 bases respectively, with 2 bases between them. The CDR3, as DNA: TGTGCCAGCAGTGACGATTCACCCCTCCACTTT. Translated, it gives CASSDDSPLHF.

The V gene is TRBV25-1, the J gene TRBJ1-1; no reliable D call. Germline assignment: CDR1 MGHDK and CDR2 SYGVNS. The CDR3 totals 14 residues. The ends were cut back, 8 bases at V and 0 bases at J, with 13 bases in the middle. This CDR3 is CASRLAGMNTEAFF. CDR3 nucleotides: TGTGCCAGCCGACTCGCGGGAATGAACACTGAAGCTTTCTTT.

This sequence joins TRBV20-1 and TRBJ1-1; tentatively, D is TRBD1 (6 bases). CDR3 length: 12 amino acids. Looked up from germline, CDR1 is DFQATT and CDR2 is SNEGSKA (reference sequence). CDR3 sequence reads: CEMGQPNTEAFF. The CDR3, as DNA: TGCGAGATGGGACAACCGAACACTGAAGCTTTCTTT.

This clonotype was found many times. This rearrangement joins TRBV28 to TRBJ2-5; TRBD1 matches 11 bases. Germline CDR1 and CDR2: MDHEN and SYDVKM. The CDR3 covers 15 residues. The ends lost 6 bases at V and 4 bases at J; junction bases unmatched: 7. The CDR3, as DNA: TGTGCCAGCAGCCACGGGACAGGGGGGGTAGAGACCCAGTACTTC. It encodes CASSHGTGGVETQYF.

This clonotype was observed many times. J is TRBJ2-7 and V is TRBV12-3 or TRBV12-4, with 7 bases lining up with TRBD1. The CDR3 sequence is 15 residues long. The junction had 9 bases not matched to a gene; V was cut back by 2 bases and J by 5 bases. The CDR3 sequence: CASSLRKTGWDEQYF. The CDR3 DNA sequence: TGTGCCAGCAGTTTACGTAAGACAGGGTGGGACGAGCAGTACTTC.

This clonotype came up many times. The chain links TRBV2 to TRBJ2-5; D uncertain. V lost 2 bases and J 2 bases, leaving 12 bases between the germline ends. This CDR3 comprises 15 residues. Germline V CDR1 and CDR2: SNHLY, FYNNEI. CDR3 region: CASSEISVGQETQYF. CDR3 nucleotide sequence: TGTGCCAGCAGTGAAATAAGTGTAGGACAAGAGACCCAGTACTTC.

This clonotype came up a few times. CDR3 nucleotides: TGTGCCAGCAGTTTCCTCGGGCAGGTTAACTACGAGCAGTACTTC. Its translation is CASSFLGQVNYEQYF. The chain recombines TRBV28 with TRBJ2-7; D not resolved. V lost 3 bases and J lost 3, with 15 bases in between. This CDR3 region has 15 residues. CDR1 MDHEN and CDR2 SYDVKM come from the germline V gene.

V and J are TRBV5-1 and TRBJ2-1; 13 bases are a match to TRBD2. The CDR3 contains 17 residues. CDR1 and CDR2 from the germline V gene are SGHRS and YFSETQ. V dropped 4 bases and J dropped 8; count of bases not matched to a gene: 12. Written as DNA, the CDR3 is TGCGCCAGCAGCGCCGCCCGGACTAGCGGGAGTGACGATGAGCAGTTCTTC. Translating it yields CASSAARTSGSDDEQFF.